The 10 T cell receptor beta chains presented below share a single source sample, sequenced in a study of CD8 T cells in ankylosing spondylitis. MiXCR, run by TCRdb on the 5' RACE reads, gives a single entry per CDR3 protein. The data show under 250,000 distinct CDR3 sequences, with 32% seen just once and roughly 4% held by the top ten. Input material: blood, either unsorted or a sorted T cell fraction (not recorded which). Every receptor here comes from a male donor with ankylosing spondylitis or in good health (not recorded which).

This clonotype has more than one count but fewer than ten. At one end, the junction sequence differs from germline, possibly due to a read error. The chain carries TRBV5-1 and TRBJ1-6, with 7 bases matching TRBD1. This CDR3 has 14 amino acids. Germline V gives CDR1 SGHRS, CDR2 YFSETQ. CDR3 in amino acids: CASSSDRSNSPLHF. In nucleotides, the CDR3 is TGCGCCAGCAGCTCGGACAGGAGTAATTCCCCCCTCCACTTT.

In its sample, this clonotype was seen a few times. The gene calls are TRBV6-1 and TRBJ2-2, with TRBD2 matching over 8 bases. This CDR3 is built from 15 residues. Losses at the gene ends were 6 bases for V and 7 bases for J; bases not matched to a gene: 10. Germline V lookup: CDR1 MNHNS, CDR2 SASEGT. CDR3 DNA: TGTGCCAGCAGCAGGATCTTAGCGGGGTTCGGGGAGCTGTTTTTT. Protein product: CASSRILAGFGELFF.

The CDR3 protein is CASSLYEGDTQYF. In DNA, the CDR3 is TGTGCCAGCAGTTTATACGAAGGCGATACGCAGTATTTT. This chain joins TRBV27 and TRBJ2-3; D is ambiguous. Trimming took off 1 base at V and 6 bases at J, with 8 bases between the two ends. The germline V gene encodes CDR1 MNHEY and CDR2 SMNVEV (reference sequence). The CDR3 covers 13 residues.

The gene calls are TRBV6-1 and TRBJ2-2, with 9 bases lining up with TRBD2. The CDR3 is 17 amino acids. V lost 1 base to trimming and J lost 3 bases; unmatched junction nucleotides: 6. From germline, CDR1 is MNHNS and CDR2 SASEGT. The CDR3 sequence is CASSEGEAGGHTGELFF. CDR3 sequence (DNA): TGTGCCAGCAGTGAAGGCGAGGCGGGGGGGCACACCGGGGAGCTGTTTTTT.

Only a few counts were recorded for this clonotype. CDR3 in DNA: TGCGCCAGCAGCATAGGGGGATCAGAGACCCAGTACTTC. This gives the protein CASSIGGSETQYF. The chain combines TRBV5-1 with TRBJ2-5; maybe TRBD1 (6 bases). The germline CDR1 and CDR2 sequences are SGHRS and YFSETQ. This CDR3 region has 13 residues. V was clipped by 4 bases and J by 4 bases, with 11 bases between them.

This chain uses TRBV12-3 or TRBV12-4 with TRBJ2-7; a weak D match, TRBD2 (5 bases). V lost 6 bases, J lost 0 bases, and 12 bases lay in between. The CDR3 is made up of 14 amino acids. The CDR3 sequence is CASREDGLSYEQYF. CDR3 bases: TGTGCCAGCAGGGAGGACGGACTCTCCTACGAGCAGTACTTC.

This clonotype was seen a few times. The chain combines TRBV10-3 with TRBJ1-6, with D perhaps TRBD1 (6 bases). The germline gives CDR1 ENHRY, CDR2 SYGVKD. V was clipped by 10 bases and J by 8 bases, with 15 bases between them. The length of the CDR3 is 13 residues. The chain's CDR3 is CATEPGEDSPLHF. The CDR3 coding sequence is TGTGCCACAGAGCCAGGGGAGGATTCACCCCTCCACTTT.

This clonotype has just a few counts. This sequence joins TRBV29-1 and TRBJ2-1; the D gene is possibly TRBD2 (5 bases). The CDR3 extends over 14 amino acids. CDR1 and CDR2 from the germline V gene are SQVTM and ANQGSEA. V was pared by 2 bases and J by 6 bases, with 14 bases between. CDR3 bases: TGCAGCGTTGAAAAAACTAGTTCTATCAATGAGCAGTTCTTC. Its translation: CSVEKTSSINEQFF.

The chain has TRBV20-1 and TRBJ2-5; TRBD2 aligns across 10 bases. CDR1 DFQATT and CDR2 SNEGSKA come from the germline V gene (reference sequence). V shed 3 bases and J 11 bases; nucleotides not matched to a gene: 9. The CDR3 is 13 residues long. The CDR3 protein is CSASGLAGASQYF. The CDR3 bases are TGCAGTGCTAGCGGTCTAGCGGGGGCCAGTCAGTACTTC.

This clonotype was counted between two and nine times. This chain links TRBV20-1 with TRBJ2-1; 9 bases are shared with TRBD2. The germline V gene has CDR1 DFQATT and CDR2 SNEGSKA (reference sequence). CDR3 length: 16 residues. With V trimmed by 1 base and J by 4 bases, 8 bases remained unmatched. The CDR3 bases are TGCAGTGCTAGAGCGGCTAGCGGGGACCTTTACAATGAGCAGTTCTTC. It yields the protein CSARAASGDLYNEQFF.